This T cell receptor (beta chain) was recovered during a study of blood T cell repertoires in COVID-19. Across the study: Samples taken during acute and convalescent COVID-19 were collected in the United States, Italy and Spain. The analysed material was cDNA or gDNA that came from T cells, B-cell-depleted T cells, or PBMCs.

Germline CDR1 GTSNPN, CDR2 SVGIG (reference sequence). V was clipped by 3 bases and J by 4 bases, with 5 bases between them. There are 11 residues in the CDR3. In the original workflow: Amplification of reference gene primers provided the estimated nucleated cell counts. Sequencing used immunoSEQ multiplex PCR; TCRdb keeps in-frame clones, though not all of them. The D gene and trimming were derived from the DNA, and the V and J assignments and clone size from that table. The sample shows approximately 50,000 clones, 70% to 90% of them seen only once. The source is a human donor in a cohort sampled during active COVID-19. V is TRBV30 and J is TRBJ2-3, with D unresolved. Material: peripheral blood. The CDR3 region has the DNA TGTGCCTGGAGACGGGCAGATACGCAGTATTTT. Translating gives CAWRRADTQYF. Combining the CDR3 with reference TRBV30 and TRBJ2-3 gives the whole variable domain SQTIHQWPATLVQPVGSPLSLECTVEGTSNPNLYWYRQAAGRGLQLLFYSVGIGQISSEVPQNLSASRPQDRQFILSSKKLLLSDSGFYLCAWRRADTQYFGPGTRLTVL.